This TCR beta chain was captured by sequencing in a study of PD-L1 blockade in urothelial cancer. Overall study context: Bladder-origin urothelial cancer in males described most of the roughly 30 patients.

Here immunoSEQ multiplex PCR was the method, and the copy in TCRdb shows in-frame clones only, minus some. The top ten hold approximately 14% of the sample, which has tens of thousands of clones, under 90% seen once. Time point defined: pretreatment peripheral blood. It was locally advanced or metastatic urothelial carcinoma that patients had. All patients handed over anywhere from 1 to 8 samples, pretreatment and on-treatment. Germline V gives CDR1 SGHVS, CDR2 FQNEAQ. V was cut by 5 bases and J by 1 base, with 14 bases left in between. This CDR3 has 15 residues. This specimen consisted of PBMCs, obtained around atezolizumab (anti-PD-L1) treatment. The TCR was taken from a man aged 60 to 75 with urothelial cancer. The gene calls are TRBV7-8 and TRBJ1-1; D perhaps matches TRBD1 (6 bases). CDR3 protein: CASSPYRVRNTEAFF. In DNA, the CDR3 is TGTGCCAGCAGCCCCTACAGGGTTCGGAACACTGAAGCTTTCTTT. Full variable domain (remainder filled in from reference TRBV7-8 and TRBJ1-1): GAGVSQSPRYKVAKRGQDVALRCDPISGHVSLFWYQQALGQGPEFLTYFQNEAQLDKSGLPSDRFFAERPEGSVSTLKIQRTQQEDSAVYLCASSPYRVRNTEAFFGQGTRLTVV.